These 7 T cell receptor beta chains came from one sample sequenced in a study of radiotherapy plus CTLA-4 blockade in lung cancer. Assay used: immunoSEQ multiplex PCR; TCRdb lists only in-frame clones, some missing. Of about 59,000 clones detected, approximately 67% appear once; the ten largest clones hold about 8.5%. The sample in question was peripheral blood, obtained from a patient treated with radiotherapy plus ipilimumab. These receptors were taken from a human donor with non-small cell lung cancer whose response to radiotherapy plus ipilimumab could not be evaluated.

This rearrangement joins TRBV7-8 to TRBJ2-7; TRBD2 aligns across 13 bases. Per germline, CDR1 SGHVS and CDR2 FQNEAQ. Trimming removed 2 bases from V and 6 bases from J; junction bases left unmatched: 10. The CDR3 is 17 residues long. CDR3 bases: TGTGCCAGCAGCTTATCACCAAGGACTAGCGGGGGTTTCGAGCAGTACTTC. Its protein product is CASSLSPRTSGGFEQYF.

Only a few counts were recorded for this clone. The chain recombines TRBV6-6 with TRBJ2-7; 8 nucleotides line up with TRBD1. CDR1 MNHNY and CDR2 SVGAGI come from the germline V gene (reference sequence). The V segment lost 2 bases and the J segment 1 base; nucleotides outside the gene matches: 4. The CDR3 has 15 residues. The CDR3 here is CASSYGTGRSYEQYF. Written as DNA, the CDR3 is TGTGCCAGCAGTTACGGGACAGGTCGGTCCTACGAGCAGTACTTC.

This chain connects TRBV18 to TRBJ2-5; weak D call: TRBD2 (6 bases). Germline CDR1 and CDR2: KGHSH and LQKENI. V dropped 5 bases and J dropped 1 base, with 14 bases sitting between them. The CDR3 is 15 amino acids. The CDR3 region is CASSSLAGSQETQYF. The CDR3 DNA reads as TGTGCCAGCTCATCGTTGGCGGGGTCCCAAGAGACCCAGTACTTC.

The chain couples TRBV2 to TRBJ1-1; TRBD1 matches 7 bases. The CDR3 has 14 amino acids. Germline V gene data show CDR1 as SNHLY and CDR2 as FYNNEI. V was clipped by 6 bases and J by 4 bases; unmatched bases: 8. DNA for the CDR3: TGTGCCAGCAGGACAGGGCTATCGGGCACTGAAGCTTTCTTT. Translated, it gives CASRTGLSGTEAFF.

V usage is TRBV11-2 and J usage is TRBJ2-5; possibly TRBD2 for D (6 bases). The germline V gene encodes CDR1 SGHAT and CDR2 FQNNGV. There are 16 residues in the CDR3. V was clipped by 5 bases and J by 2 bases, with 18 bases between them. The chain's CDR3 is CASSLFSQGGQETQYF. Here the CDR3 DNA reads TGTGCCAGCAGCCTTTTCTCTCAGGGAGGTCAAGAGACCCAGTACTTC.

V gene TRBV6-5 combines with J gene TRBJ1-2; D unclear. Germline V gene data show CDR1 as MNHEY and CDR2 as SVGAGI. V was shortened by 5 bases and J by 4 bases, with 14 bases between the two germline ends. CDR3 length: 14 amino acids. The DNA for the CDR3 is TGTGCCAGCAGTGTAGATAGGGCGGGCTATGGCTACACCTTC. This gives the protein CASSVDRAGYGYTF.

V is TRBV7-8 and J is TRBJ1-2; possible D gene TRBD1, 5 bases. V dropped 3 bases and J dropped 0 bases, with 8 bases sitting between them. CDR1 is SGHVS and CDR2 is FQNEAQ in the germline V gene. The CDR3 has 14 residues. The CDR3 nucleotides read TGTGCCAGCAGCTTTGGGGGGGCTAACTATGGCTACACCTTC. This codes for CASSFGGANYGYTF.